Listed below are T cell receptor beta chains from one sample, sequenced in a study of cytomegalovirus exposure and HLA in healthy donors. Measured with immunoSEQ multiplex PCR; TCRdb has only the in-frame clones, and not every one. The sample records under 90,000 clones, about 71% being singletons. Sequenced material: PBMCs. The receptor source for this set is a woman aged 45-65 years in good health and CMV-seropositive. Both conserved end residues are part of each CDR3. D genes are given only for firm matches. Size is omitted from some rows. Given values are once, few, many or a class for expanded clones.

V	size	D	J	DNA	CDR3
TRBV28	NA	NA	TRBJ1-3	TGTGCCAGCAGTCCGGGAGGGCTGGGAAACACCATATATTTT	CASSPGGLGNTIYF
TRBV30	NA	NA	TRBJ2-3	TGTGCCTGGAGTGGGGGCGCAGATACGCAGTATTTT	CAWSGGADTQYF
TRBV10-3	NA	NA	TRBJ1-2	TGTGCCATCAGTGAACTGGACAGCAACTATGGCTACACCTTC	CAISELDSNYGYTF
TRBV30	NA	NA	TRBJ1-1	TGTGCCTGGAGTGTACAGCATGGCACTGAAGCTTTCTTT	CAWSVQHGTEAFF
TRBV18	NA	TRBD2	TRBJ2-5	TGTGCCAGCTCACCTGGGACTAGCGGGAGTGAGACCCAGTACTTC	CASSPGTSGSETQYF
TRBV7-9	NA	TRBD2	TRBJ2-7	TGTGCCAGCAGCTTGACTAGCGGGAGATCATACGAGCAGTACTTC	CASSLTSGRSYEQYF
TRBV11-2	NA	NA	TRBJ2-7	TGTGCCAGCAGCTTCAGTGTCCACGAGCAGTACTTC	CASSFSVHEQYF
TRBV10-1	once	NA	TRBJ2-2	TGCGCCAGCAGTGATGGTTGGGGGGGCCCCGGGGAGCTGTTTTTT	CASSDGWGGPGELFF
TRBV11-2	NA	TRBD2	TRBJ2-5	TGTGCCAGCAGCGGGGGAGGGGACCAAGAGACCCAGTACTTC	CASSGGGDQETQYF
TRBV18	many	NA	TRBJ1-2	TGTGCCAGCTCACCTGACAGCTATGGCTACACCTTC	CASSPDSYGYTF
TRBV21-1	NA	NA	TRBJ1-5	TGTGCCACCCAAAATCAGCCCCAGCATTTT	CATQNQPQHF
TRBV18	NA	TRBD1	TRBJ1-5	TGTGCCAGCTCACTTGACAGGGCTGGCAATCAGCCCCAGCATTTT	CASSLDRAGNQPQHF
TRBV2	NA	NA	TRBJ1-4	TGTGCCAGCAGTGAATTGGGGGCGCGAAACGATGAAAAACTGTTTTTT	CASSELGARNDEKLFF
TRBV9	NA	TRBD2	TRBJ2-5	TGTGCCAGCAGCCTAGCGGGAGGTGGAGAGACCCAGTACTTC	CASSLAGGGETQYF
TRBV28	NA	NA	TRBJ1-1	TGTGCCAGCAGTCCGGGACAGAACACTGAAGCTTTCTTT	CASSPGQNTEAFF
TRBV5-4	NA	NA	TRBJ1-2	TGTGCCAGCAGCTCAAACCGAGCTAACTATGGCTACACCTTC	CASSSNRANYGYTF
TRBV9	once	NA	TRBJ2-5	TGTGCCAGCAGCGTAGCCAGCGGTACCCCCCAAGAGACCCAGTACTTC	CASSVASGTPQETQYF
TRBV5-1	NA	TRBD1	TRBJ2-1	TGCGCCAGCAGCTTGGGGATGACAGGGGCCAATGAGCAGTTCTTC	CASSLGMTGANEQFF
TRBV11-2	medium-sized	TRBD1	TRBJ2-7	TGTGCCAGCAGCTTAAGAACGCGACAGGGGATTTACGAGCAGTACTTC	CASSLRTRQGIYEQYF
TRBV7-8	NA	NA	TRBJ2-3	TGTGCCAGCCGCGAGGGGGGGGACACAGATACGCAGTATTTT	CASREGGDTDTQYF
TRBV7-2	NA	NA	TRBJ2-5	TGTGCCAGCAGCTTAGGGGGGGGCAGGTCAGAGACCCAGTACTTC	CASSLGGGRSETQYF
TRBV27	NA	TRBD2	TRBJ2-3	TGTGCCAGCACCGAACACGGGAGGGTGACCACAGATACGCAGTATTTT	CASTEHGRVTTDTQYF
TRBV2	NA	TRBD2	TRBJ2-5	TGTGCCAGCAAAAGACTAAAACGGGAGGCCAAAGAGACCCAGTACTTC	CASKRLKREAKETQYF
TRBV2	NA	NA	TRBJ2-5	TGTGCCAGCAGTCAGGGGCTTGGGGAGACCCAGTACTTC	CASSQGLGETQYF
TRBV7-2	NA	NA	TRBJ2-7	TGTGCCAGCAGGGGACCTGGGACAACGACCTCCTACGAGCAGTACTTC	CASRGPGTTTSYEQYF
TRBV29-1	NA	NA	TRBJ1-2	TGCAGCGTTGAAGCATCAGGGGTCGAAGTCTATGGCTACACCTTC	CSVEASGVEVYGYTF
TRBV6-1	NA	NA	TRBJ2-7	TGTGCCAGCAGAGGAGGTGCCTACGAGCAGTACTTC	CASRGGAYEQYF
TRBV5-1	NA	NA	TRBJ2-3	TGCGCCAGCAGTAAAATTCAGGGCACAGATACGCAGTATTTT	CASSKIQGTDTQYF
TRBV4-3	NA	TRBD1	TRBJ1-2	TGCGCCAGCAGCCAAGAGACAGGGGGCACCTATGGCTACACCTTC	CASSQETGGTYGYTF
TRBV21-1	NA	NA	TRBJ2-7	TGTGCCAGCAGCAAAGAGTCGTCAAGAAGGGACAGGCTCTACGAGCAGTACTTC	CASSKESSRRDRLYEQYF
TRBV5-4	few	NA	TRBJ2-7	TGTGCCAGCGGCTCCTTTGACGGGGTTCCCTACGAGCAGTACTTC	CASGSFDGVPYEQYF
TRBV10-3	NA	TRBD1	TRBJ2-1	TGTGCCATCAGCCTACAGGGGCTGGGGTACAATGAGCAGTTCTTC	CAISLQGLGYNEQFF
TRBV6-1	NA	NA	TRBJ2-5	TGTGCCAGCAGTGAAGGCAGGGAAGGCGAGACCCAGTACTTC	CASSEGREGETQYF
TRBV19	NA	NA	TRBJ1-3	TGTGCCAGTTGGCAGGGAACTGGAAACACCATATATTTT	CASWQGTGNTIYF
TRBV11-3	NA	NA	TRBJ2-2	TGTGCCAGCAGCCTATCCACCGGGGAGCTGTTTTTT	CASSLSTGELFF
TRBV14	NA	NA	TRBJ2-7	TGTGCCAGCAGCCACAGTCGGCGGCTCGAGCAGTACTTC	CASSHSRRLEQYF
TRBV7-2	once	TRBD1	TRBJ2-1	TGTGCCAGCAGCCTCGTCGTCCCGGGACAGGGATCCTACAATGAGCAGTTCTTC	CASSLVVPGQGSYNEQFF
TRBV5-1	NA	TRBD1	TRBJ1-2	TGCGCCAGCAGCTTGGTTCCGATACAGGGGGGTAACTATGGCTACACCTTC	CASSLVPIQGGNYGYTF
TRBV10-3	NA	NA	TRBJ1-2	TGTGCCATTACTCGAATTGGACTGAACTATGGCTACACCTTC	CAITRIGLNYGYTF
TRBV7-8	NA	TRBD2	TRBJ2-7	TGTGCCAGCAGCACAGCTAGCGGGTCCTACGAGCAGTACTTC	CASSTASGSYEQYF
TRBV18	NA	NA	TRBJ1-2	TGTGCCAGCTCACCACCATCGGATGGCTACACCTTC	CASSPPSDGYTF
TRBV5-8	few	NA	TRBJ1-2	TGTGCCAGCAGCACGTCTATGTTGGGTCAGCGGGGCTACACCTTC	CASSTSMLGQRGYTF